This passage covers 32 T cell receptor beta chains from one sample sequenced in a study of early T cells in non-severe SARS-CoV-2 infection. Each CDR3 protein gets one entry after TCRdb re-called the 5' RACE reads with MiXCR. The table records more than 35,000 distinct CDR3 sequences, 4.5% to 7.5% of them present only once. Sequenced material: whole blood. The receptors derive from an adult who was a healthcare worker with PCR-confirmed SARS-CoV-2 infection or an uninfected control (not recorded which).

This clonotype was observed at least ten times. The rearrangement links TRBV12-3 or TRBV12-4 to TRBJ2-1; TRBD2 agrees at 8 bases. Germline trimming cut 7 bases from V and 5 bases from J; bases unmatched to any gene: 13. The length of the CDR3 is 16 residues. The CDR3 reads CASTQPGTSRHNEQFF. CDR3 bases: TGTGCCAGCACCCAGCCCGGGACTAGTCGCCACAATGAGCAGTTCTTC.

The CDR3 reads CASSYSTYNEQFF. CDR3 nucleotides: TGTGCCAGCAGTTACTCGACCTACAATGAGCAGTTCTTC. The chain combines TRBV6-5 with TRBJ2-1; D gene unclear. V dropped 0 bases and J dropped 2 bases, with 2 bases sitting between them. This CDR3 spans 13 amino acids. Germline V CDR1 and CDR2: MNHEY, SVGAGI.

There are many counts of this clonotype. The rearrangement joins TRBV6-5 to TRBJ2-7, with D possibly being TRBD1 (5 bases). The V gene's germline CDR1 is MNHEY and CDR2 SVGAGI. The CDR3 covers 17 residues. Deletions cut 2 bases from V and 2 bases from J, with 19 bases between. CDR3 protein: CASSYRGPPATPYEQYF. The CDR3, as DNA: TGTGCCAGCAGTTACAGGGGCCCACCAGCGACTCCCTACGAGCAGTACTTC.

This clonotype came up many times. The chain combines TRBV29-1 with TRBJ2-6; a weak D match, TRBD1 (6 bases). The CDR3 sequence is 17 residues long. Trimming took 4 bases from V and 2 from J, leaving 18 bases between them. CDR1 is SQVTM and CDR2 is ANQGSEA in the germline V gene. The CDR3 DNA is TGCAGCGTTGTCTCATACAGGGATCAAACTGGGGCCAACGTCCTGACTTTC. This gives the protein CSVVSYRDQTGANVLTF.

This clonotype was seen many times. The chain couples TRBV11-1 to TRBJ1-1; D gene unclear. CDR1 is SGHAT and CDR2 is FQDESV in the germline V gene (reference sequence). V lost 5 bases, J lost 0 bases, and 7 bases lay in between. The CDR3 is made up of 13 amino acids. The CDR3 DNA reads TGTGCCAGCAGCCGCGGTATGAACACTGAAGCTTTCTTT. Translating gives CASSRGMNTEAFF.

The V call is TRBV13, the J call TRBJ2-3; a weak D match, TRBD2 (5 bases). CDR1 is PRHDT and CDR2 is FYEKMQ in the germline V gene (reference sequence). V shed 8 bases and J shed 1 base, with 13 bases lying between them. This CDR3 region has 14 residues. CDR3 amino acids: CASDRAGGTDTQYF. The CDR3 DNA reads TGTGCCAGCGACCGGGCGGGCGGCACAGATACGCAGTATTTT.

This clonotype was counted at least ten times. The chain employs TRBV29-1 and TRBJ2-7, with TRBD1 matching 7 bases. V lost 7 bases and J lost 2; bases outside the gene matches: 5. The CDR3 is made up of 12 amino acids. Germline V CDR1 and CDR2: SQVTM, ANQGSEA. CDR3 sequence reads: CSAKGTAYEQYF. CDR3 DNA sequence: TGCAGCGCAAAAGGGACAGCCTACGAGCAGTACTTC.

This clonotype has ten or more counts. The chain has TRBV20-1 and TRBJ2-5; 15 nucleotides align to TRBD2. Germline V gene sequence: CDR1 DFQATT, CDR2 SNEGSKA (reference sequence). The CDR3 sequence is 17 residues long. The V segment lost 6 bases and the J segment 6 bases; nucleotides outside the gene matches: 14. The CDR3 protein is CSALKKGLAGGAQTQYF. For the CDR3, the DNA is TGCAGTGCCCTCAAAAAAGGACTAGCGGGAGGGGCACAGACCCAGTACTTC.

Only a few counts were recorded for this clonotype. V is TRBV25-1 and J is TRBJ2-2; D gene uncertain. Trimming pared 4 bases from V and 5 bases from J, leaving 5 bases between. Germline V CDR1 and CDR2: MGHDK, SYGVNS. CDR3 length equals 12 residues. The CDR3 spells CASSGITGELFF. DNA for the CDR3: TGTGCCAGCAGTGGAATAACCGGGGAGCTGTTTTTT.

In this sample, this clonotype turned up many times. An end of the junction differs from the germline gene, which may be a read error. The chain has TRBV19 and TRBJ2-2; 9 bases map to TRBD2. Germline V gives CDR1 LNHDA, CDR2 SQIVND (reference sequence). The CDR3 is made up of 15 amino acids. The chain's CDR3 is CASSPGLAKTGELFF. The CDR3 nucleotides read TGTGCCAGTAGTCCCGGACTAGCGAAGACCGGGGAGCTGTTTTTT. The full variable domain, its missing parts supplied by reference TRBV19 and TRBJ2-2, is DGGITQSPKYLFRKEGQNVTLSCEQNLNHDAMYWYRQDPGQGLRLIYYSQIVNDFQKGDIAEGYSVSREKKESFPLTVTSAQKNPTAFYLCASSPGLAKTGELFFGEGSRLTVL.

This clonotype was seen at least ten times. The J gene is TRBJ2-7, the V gene TRBV4-1; 9 nucleotides align to TRBD1. This CDR3 contains 14 residues. Trimming cost V 5 bases and J 5 bases; bases outside gene matches: 7. Germline V gene data show CDR1 as MGHRA and CDR2 as YSYEKL. CDR3 amino acids: CASSRDRVRHEQYF. CDR3 DNA sequence: TGCGCCAGCAGCAGGGACAGGGTAAGGCACGAGCAGTACTTC.

In this sample, this clonotype turned up many times. This chain connects TRBV7-3 to TRBJ1-1; 7 nucleotides agree with TRBD1. Trimming removed 7 bases from V and 1 base from J; junction bases left unmatched: 3. From germline, CDR1 is SGHTA and CDR2 FQGTGA. The CDR3 has 13 residues. The CDR3 sequence: CASKEGANTEAFF. Here the CDR3 DNA reads TGTGCCAGCAAGGAGGGGGCGAACACTGAAGCTTTCTTT.

This clonotype appeared a few times. V usage is TRBV15 and J usage is TRBJ2-7, with TRBD2 as a possible D gene (6 bases). In germline, CDR1 is LNHNV, CDR2 YYDKDF (reference sequence). Trimming left V 0 bases short and J 2 bases short, with 11 bases between. The CDR3 covers 15 residues. CDR3 sequence reads: CATSRDPGATYEQYF. CDR3 nucleotide sequence: TGTGCCACCAGCAGAGATCCGGGAGCGACCTACGAGCAGTACTTC.

This clonotype has ten or more counts. This chain joins TRBV27 and TRBJ2-1; D is perhaps TRBD2 (6 bases). Germline CDR1 and CDR2: MNHEY and SMNVEV (reference sequence). The V gene lost 6 bases and the J gene lost 6 bases, with 18 bases spanning the gap. The CDR3 spans 15 residues. The DNA for the CDR3 is TGTGCCAGCAGCCGAAACCCGGCCGGGGGCAATGAGCAGTTCTTC. Its protein is CASSRNPAGGNEQFF.

This clonotype showed up many times. CDR3 in amino acids: CASGRGGAGDTEAFF. CDR3 coding DNA: TGTGCCAGCGGCCGAGGGGGCGCGGGGGACACTGAAGCTTTCTTT. V is TRBV27 and J is TRBJ1-1, with 7 bases aligning to TRBD1. The V gene end was trimmed by 8 bases and the J gene end by 3 bases; junction bases not matched to a gene: 12. Germline V gene lookup returns CDR1 MNHEY and CDR2 SMNVEV (reference sequence). The CDR3 consists of 15 residues.

A few counts support this clonotype. This chain connects TRBV11-2 to TRBJ2-7; 12 positions match TRBD1. With 4 bases clipped from V and 6 bases from J, the junction kept 10 bases outside the gene matches. The CDR3 runs 16 residues. Germline V gene data show CDR1 as SGHAT and CDR2 as FQNNGV. CDR3 nucleotides: TGTGCCAGCAGCTGGCCCCGGGGACAGGGGGCCCTCGAGCAGTACTTC. Its translation: CASSWPRGQGALEQYF.

This clonotype has more than one count but fewer than ten. The rearrangement joins TRBV7-2 to TRBJ2-3; D uncertain. V gave up 5 bases and J gave up 6 bases, with 12 bases separating them. This CDR3 region has 13 residues. Germline V gene data show CDR1 as SGHTA and CDR2 as FQGNSA. This CDR3 is CASSRRPFDTQYF. The CDR3 DNA reads TGTGCCAGCAGCCGCAGACCCTTTGATACGCAGTATTTT.

This clonotype was picked up many times. This sequence joins TRBV5-1 and TRBJ2-2, with D hard to call. Trimming removed 1 base at V and 0 bases at J, with 7 bases between. Germline CDR1 reads SGHRS; CDR2 reads YFSETQ. The CDR3 totals 15 residues. In DNA form, the CDR3 reads TGCGCCAGCAGCTTGTCGGCAGCGAACACCGGGGAGCTGTTTTTT. Amino acids: CASSLSAANTGELFF.

This chain joins TRBV29-1 and TRBJ2-1; weak D call: TRBD1 (6 bases). The CDR3 runs 11 residues. Germline CDR1 is SQVTM and CDR2 is ANQGSEA. V lost 5 bases, J lost 8 bases, and 10 bases lay in between. CDR3 in amino acids: CSVTGSYEQFF. CDR3 coding DNA: TGCAGCGTTACAGGGTCCTATGAGCAGTTCTTC.

Many counts were recorded for this clonotype. The V and J genes are TRBV25-1 and TRBJ2-1; 8 bases are a match to TRBD2. The trim removed 3 bases at V and 0 bases at J, leaving 13 bases unmatched. This CDR3 contains 19 residues. Per the germline V gene, CDR1 is MGHDK and CDR2 is SYGVNS. CDR3 coding DNA: TGTGCCAGCAGTGAGGCCCCCACTAGCGGAGTCACCTCCTACAATGAGCAGTTCTTC. This sequence encodes CASSEAPTSGVTSYNEQFF.

This clonotype was counted only a few times. CDR3 loop: CASSYGQNTEAFF. In DNA form, the CDR3 reads TGTGCCAGCAGTTACGGACAGAACACTGAAGCTTTCTTT. The V and J genes are TRBV6-2 or TRBV6-3 and TRBJ1-1; TRBD1 might be the D (5 bases). V was trimmed by 2 bases and J by 1 base, leaving 5 bases between them. Per germline, CDR1 MNHEY and CDR2 SVGEGT. The CDR3 length is 13 residues.

This clonotype was detected a few times. The gene calls are TRBV21-1 and TRBJ2-7; the table's D call, TRBD2, has no DNA check behind it. TRBV21-1 is marked as a pseudogene. The length of the CDR3 is 13 residues. The CDR3 region has the DNA TGTGCCAGCAGCAAGACGGGAGGCCACGAGCAGTACTTC. Translating it yields CASSKTGGHEQYF.

There are many counts of this clonotype. The chain links TRBV6-5 to TRBJ1-5; perhaps TRBD1 as D (5 bases). Trimming left V 6 bases short and J 4 bases short, with 13 bases between. Germline V CDR1 and CDR2: MNHEY, SVGAGI. The length of the CDR3 is 14 residues. CDR3 sequence (DNA): TGTGCCAGCAGCCGGGCCTGGGGGAATCAGCCCCAGCATTTT. Translation gives CASSRAWGNQPQHF.

In its sample, this clonotype was seen many times. This chain connects TRBV12-3 or TRBV12-4 to TRBJ2-5, with 9 bases lining up with TRBD1. V gave up 4 bases and J gave up 6 bases; unmatched junction bases: 9. This CDR3 contains 15 residues. Here the CDR3 reads CASSSGTGIVQTQYF. The DNA for the CDR3 is TGTGCCAGCAGTTCCGGGACAGGGATAGTGCAGACCCAGTACTTC.

The chain combines TRBV7-9 with TRBJ1-1, with 8 positions matching TRBD1. With 0 bases clipped from V and 7 bases from J, the junction kept 4 bases outside the gene matches. Germline CDR1 and CDR2: SEHNR and FQNEAQ (reference sequence). This CDR3 contains 14 residues. The chain's CDR3 is CASSLAQTGDEAFF. The CDR3, as DNA: TGTGCCAGCAGCTTAGCGCAGACAGGGGATGAAGCTTTCTTT.

This clonotype was counted between two and nine times. This chain joins TRBV24-1 and TRBJ2-5; D is possibly TRBD1 (6 bases). CDR1 is KGHDR, CDR2 SFDVKD, per germline. CDR3 length: 16 residues. V lost 0 bases and J 1 base, leaving 11 bases between the germline ends. CDR3 in DNA: TGTGCCACCAGTGATTTGAAGGACAGCATCCAAGAGACCCAGTACTTC. Encoded protein: CATSDLKDSIQETQYF.

The genes are TRBV28 and TRBJ2-7, with D possibly matching TRBD2 (5 bases). The CDR3 contains 11 residues. CDR1 and CDR2 (germline): MDHEN, SYDVKM. Between the trimmed V and J ends, which lost 5 bases and 7 bases, there was a span of 9 bases. CDR3 sequence: CASSISGEQYF. CDR3 DNA sequence: TGTGCCAGCAGTATTTCGGGGGAGCAGTACTTC.

This clonotype came up many times. The CDR3: CSAPPAGGPKVYNEQFF. CDR3 coding DNA: TGCAGTGCCCCCCCAGCGGGAGGGCCTAAGGTCTACAATGAGCAGTTCTTC. This rearrangement joins TRBV20-1 to TRBJ2-1; 10 bases are shared with TRBD2. The ends lost 6 bases at V and 3 bases at J; junction bases unmatched: 14. The CDR3 totals 17 residues. Germline-derived CDR1 and CDR2 are DFQATT and SNEGSKA (reference sequence).

As regards this clonotype: This clone may be a read error of a much larger clone one base away. The V gene is TRBV4-2, the J gene TRBJ1-6; D remains unclear. Germline V gene lookup returns CDR1 LGHNA and CDR2 YNFKEQ. This CDR3 has 15 residues. The CDR3 region has the DNA TGTGCCAGCAGACAAGATAAGGCGGACTATTCACCCCTCCACTTT. Its protein product is CASRQDKADYSPLHF.

This clonotype was observed at least ten times. V and J are TRBV3-1 and TRBJ1-2, with TRBD1 as a possible D gene (5 bases). V gave up 1 base and J gave up 5 bases, with 8 bases separating them. The germline gives CDR1 LGHDT, CDR2 YNNKEL (reference sequence). This CDR3 region has 13 residues. The CDR3 spells CASSQGRQYGYTF. CDR3 coding DNA: TGTGCCAGCAGCCAAGGGAGACAGTATGGCTACACCTTC.

This clonotype showed up many times. The chain recombines TRBV20-1 with TRBJ2-1; 8 positions agree with TRBD2. After removal of 1 base from V and 2 bases from J, the junction contained 10 bases not matched to a gene. CDR3 length: 17 amino acids. Germline V CDR1 and CDR2: DFQATT, SNEGSKA (reference sequence). The CDR3 bases are TGCAGTGCTAGAGTCGCTCAAGTAGCGGGACCCTACAATGAGCAGTTCTTC. It translates to CSARVAQVAGPYNEQFF.

This clonotype was recorded many times. The CDR3 bases are TGTGCCAGCAGCTTGAGGGCTGGAGGGAACACCGGGGAGCTGTTTTTT. Its translation: CASSLRAGGNTGELFF. The V and J genes are TRBV5-4 and TRBJ2-2; maybe TRBD2 (5 bases). The CDR3 runs to 16 residues. Germline lookup yields CDR1 SGHNT and CDR2 YYREEE (reference sequence). Trimming took 1 base from V and 1 from J, leaving 11 bases between them.